This T cell receptor (beta chain) was found in a study of blood T cell repertoires in COVID-19. On the study more broadly: Italy, Spain and the United States were the sources of the convalescent and acute COVID-19 samples. Sources were T cells, B-cell-depleted T cells, or PBMCs; the material itself was cDNA or gDNA.

V lost 0 bases to trimming and J lost 6 bases; unmatched junction nucleotides: 5. The CDR3 is 15 residues long. The germline gives CDR1 SGDLS, CDR2 YYNGEE. Per the study methods: Counts of nucleated cells, estimated from reference gene primer amplification, were obtained. Assay used: immunoSEQ multiplex PCR; TCRdb lists only in-frame clones, some missing. The V and J calls and clone size are taken from that table; D and trimming were inferred from the DNA. The repertoire holds over 70,000 clones, nearly 90% seen once, with approximately 4.3% in the top ten. This clonotype originated in a woman older than 75 with active or convalescent COVID-19. The sequenced sample was peripheral blood. The rearrangement joins TRBV9 to TRBJ2-2; 7 bases are a match to TRBD1. The CDR3 nucleotides are TGTGCCAGCAGCGTAGTACAGGGGACCCCCGGGGAGCTGTTTTTT. Translating it yields CASSVVQGTPGELFF.